Listed below are T cell receptor beta chains from one sample, sequenced in a study of cytomegalovirus exposure and HLA in healthy donors. Profiling relied on immunoSEQ multiplex PCR, and the TCRdb table lists in-frame clones only, not all of them. The table has about 130,000 clones, 80% to 90% seen once; the top ten hold about 3.5%. The source material was PBMCs. The receptor set was obtained from a woman aged 40 to 50 in good health and CMV-seropositive. CDR3s include the opening cysteine and the closing phenylalanine or tryptophan. Each record gives: CDR3 length, J gene, D gene, clone size, V gene, CDR3 protein, CDR3 DNA. The D gene is left open where the match is weak. The size field is filled for only some rows; it gives once, few, many or a size class.

length: 14; J: TRBJ1-5; D: -; size: -; V: TRBV6-1; CDR3: CASSERTFNQPQHF; DNA: TGTGCCAGCAGTGAAAGGACATTCAATCAGCCCCAGCATTTT
length: 15; J: TRBJ2-7; D: TRBD1; size: -; V: TRBV7-3; CDR3: CASSRWGQDSDEQYF; DNA: TGTGCCAGCAGCAGGTGGGGACAGGATAGCGACGAGCAGTACTTC
length: 15; J: TRBJ2-7; D: TRBD2; size: -; V: TRBV6-5; CDR3: CASSPGTSLLYEQYF; DNA: TGTGCCAGCAGCCCCGGGACTAGCCTGCTCTACGAGCAGTACTTC
length: 13; J: TRBJ1-2; D: -; size: -; V: TRBV9; CDR3: CASSVDSNYGYTF; DNA: TGTGCCAGCAGCGTGGACTCCAACTATGGCTACACCTTC
length: 15; J: TRBJ2-7; D: TRBD2; size: -; V: TRBV19; CDR3: CASSILGSGSYEQYF; DNA: TGTGCCAGTAGTATATTGGGTAGCGGGAGTTACGAGCAGTACTTC
length: 14; J: TRBJ2-1; D: -; size: -; V: TRBV30; CDR3: CAWSLPPPDNEQFF; DNA: TGTGCCTGGAGTCTCCCCCCCCCGGACAATGAGCAGTTCTTC
length: 14; J: TRBJ2-7; D: -; size: few; V: TRBV6-6; CDR3: CASSYRERGYEQYF; DNA: TGTGCCAGCAGTTACCGGGAGCGAGGCTACGAGCAGTACTTC
length: 13; J: TRBJ1-1; D: -; size: -; V: TRBV7-9; CDR3: CASSRTENTEAFF; DNA: TGTGCCAGCAGCCGAACAGAGAACACTGAAGCTTTCTTT
length: 13; J: TRBJ1-4; D: -; size: -; V: TRBV5-8; CDR3: CASSFSSQEKLFF; DNA: TGTGCCAGCAGCTTCAGTTCTCAAGAAAAACTGTTTTTT
length: 14; J: TRBJ1-1; D: -; size: once; V: TRBV19; CDR3: CASSIVLRDTEAFF; DNA: TGTGCCAGTAGTATAGTGCTCAGGGACACTGAAGCTTTCTTT
length: 14; J: TRBJ2-1; D: TRBD2; size: -; V: TRBV5-4; CDR3: CASSLAGAYNEQFF; DNA: TGTGCCAGCAGCTTAGCGGGAGCCTACAATGAGCAGTTCTTC
length: 15; J: TRBJ2-2; D: TRBD2; size: -; V: TRBV10-2; CDR3: CASSGTSGRTGELFF; DNA: TGCGCCAGCAGTGGGACTAGCGGGAGAACCGGGGAGCTGTTTTTT
length: 13; J: TRBJ2-1; D: -; size: few; V: TRBV6-5; CDR3: CATGSPSYNEQFF; DNA: TGTGCCACGGGAAGCCCCTCCTACAATGAGCAGTTCTTC
length: 15; J: TRBJ2-5; D: -; size: -; V: TRBV25-1; CDR3: CASSEEGMGGETQYF; DNA: TGTGCCAGCAGTGAAGAAGGTATGGGAGGAGAGACCCAGTACTTC
length: 14; J: TRBJ2-3; D: -; size: -; V: TRBV5-1; CDR3: CASSFGRGTDTQYF; DNA: TGCGCCAGCAGCTTCGGTCGGGGTACAGATACGCAGTATTTT
length: 15; J: TRBJ1-2; D: -; size: -; V: TRBV7-9; CDR3: CASTRGAWADYGYTF; DNA: TGTGCCAGCACGCGGGGGGCGTGGGCAGACTATGGCTACACCTTC
length: 15; J: TRBJ2-7; D: TRBD1; size: -; V: TRBV7-9; CDR3: CASSLGGTEKYEQYF; DNA: TGTGCCAGCAGCTTAGGTGGGACAGAGAAATACGAGCAGTACTTC
length: 16; J: TRBJ2-7; D: TRBD1; size: -; V: TRBV19; CDR3: CASSMRPRDRVSEQYF; DNA: TGTGCCAGTAGTATGAGGCCCCGGGACAGGGTATCCGAGCAGTACTTC
length: 15; J: TRBJ2-5; D: TRBD2; size: once; V: TRBV5-1; CDR3: CASSLRLAGEETQYF; DNA: TGCGCCAGCAGCTTGAGGTTAGCGGGTGAAGAGACCCAGTACTTC
length: 17; J: TRBJ2-1; D: TRBD1; size: -; V: TRBV19; CDR3: CASSIQGARSSYNEQFF; DNA: TGTGCCAGTAGTATTCAGGGGGCTCGTAGCTCCTACAATGAGCAGTTCTTC